Following are 3 T cell receptor beta chains from one sample sequenced in a study of Tregs in tolerant kidney transplant recipients (dated by TCRdb to about 2019). These receptors lack a known antigen. Library preparation used the immunoSEQ multiplex PCR assay. In TCRdb, the immuneACCESS table is reduced to in-frame sequences with V and J assigned. These tables do not hold every clone; where another copy was compared, an unresolved V gene accounts for under half, and the others remain unexplained. The sample records roughly 2,700 clones, less than 45% of which are singletons. The biggest ten clones account for 5.5% to 7.5% of the sample. Source material: Tregs from blood grown in culture. These receptor sequences come from a human donor in good health.

This clone was detected only a few times. The chain recombines TRBV18 with TRBJ2-2; 9 bases line up with TRBD1. Germline assignment: CDR1 KGHSH and CDR2 LQKENI. This CDR3 is 15 amino acids long. J gave up 6 bases and V 6 bases, and 8 bases lay outside the gene matches. CDR3 sequence reads: CASSLGQGKSGELFF. DNA of the CDR3: TGTGCCAGCTCGCTGGGACAGGGAAAATCCGGGGAGCTGTTTTTT.

By share, this clone counts as medium-sized. The chain carries TRBV7-9 and TRBJ1-5, with D hard to call. The CDR3 spans 15 residues. The V end lost 1 base, the J end lost 0 bases, and 7 bases lay between the germline ends. CDR1 is SEHNR, CDR2 FQNEAQ, per germline (reference sequence). CDR3 sequence reads: CASSLGTNSNQPQHF. The CDR3 region has the DNA TGTGCCAGCAGCTTAGGTACTAATAGCAATCAGCCCCAGCATTTT.

The chain couples TRBV11-2 to TRBJ1-5, with D maybe TRBD1 (5 bases). The CDR3 has 15 amino acids. Germline lookup yields CDR1 SGHAT and CDR2 FQNNGV. Deletions cut 1 base from V and 2 bases from J, with 9 bases between. The DNA of the CDR3 is TGTGCCAGCAGCTTAGGAGGCAGGGGCAATCAGCCCCAGCATTTT. This gives the protein CASSLGGRGNQPQHF.